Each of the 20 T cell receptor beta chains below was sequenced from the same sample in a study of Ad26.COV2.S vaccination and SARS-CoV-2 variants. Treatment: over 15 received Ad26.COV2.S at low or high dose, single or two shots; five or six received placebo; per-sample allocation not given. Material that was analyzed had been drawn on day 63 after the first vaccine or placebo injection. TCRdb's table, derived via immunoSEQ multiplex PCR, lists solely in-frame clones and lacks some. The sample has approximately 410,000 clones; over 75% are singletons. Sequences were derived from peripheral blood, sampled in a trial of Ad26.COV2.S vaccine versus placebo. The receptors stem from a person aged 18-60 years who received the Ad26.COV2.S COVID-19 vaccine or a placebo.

The CDR3 loop reads CASRQTTVEQFF. The CDR3 DNA reads TGTGCCAGCAGGCAAACGACAGTTGAGCAGTTCTTC. This rearrangement joins TRBV7-9 to TRBJ2-1; D might be TRBD1 (5 bases). The CDR3 covers 12 residues. Trimming removed 6 bases at V and 9 bases at J, with 12 bases between. The V gene's germline CDR1 is SEHNR and CDR2 FQNEAQ (reference sequence).

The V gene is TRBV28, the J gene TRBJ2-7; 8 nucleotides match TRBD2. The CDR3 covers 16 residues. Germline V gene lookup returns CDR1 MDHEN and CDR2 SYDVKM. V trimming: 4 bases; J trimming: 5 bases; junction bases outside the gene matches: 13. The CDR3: CASSYPLGGGFNEQYF. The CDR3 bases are TGTGCCAGCAGTTACCCCCTCGGCGGGGGGTTTAACGAGCAGTACTTC.

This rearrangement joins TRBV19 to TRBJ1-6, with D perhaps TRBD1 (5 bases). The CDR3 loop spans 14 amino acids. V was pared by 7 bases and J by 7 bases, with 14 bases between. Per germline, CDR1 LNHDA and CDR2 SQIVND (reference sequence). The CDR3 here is CASTRGTGNSPLHF. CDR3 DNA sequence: TGTGCCAGTACCCGAGGGACCGGGAATTCACCCCTCCACTTT.

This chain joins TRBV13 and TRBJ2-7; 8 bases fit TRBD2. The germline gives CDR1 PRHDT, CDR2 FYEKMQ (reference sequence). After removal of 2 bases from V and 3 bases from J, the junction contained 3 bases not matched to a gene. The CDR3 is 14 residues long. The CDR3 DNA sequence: TGTGCCAGCAGCTTAAAGCGGGGGTACTACGAGCAGTACTTC. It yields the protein CASSLKRGYYEQYF.

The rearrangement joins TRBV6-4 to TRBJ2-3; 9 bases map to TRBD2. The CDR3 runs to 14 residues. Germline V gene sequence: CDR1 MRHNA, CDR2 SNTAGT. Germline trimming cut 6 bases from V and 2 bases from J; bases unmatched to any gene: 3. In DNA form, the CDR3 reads TGTGCCAGCAGCCCTAGCGGGGACACAGATACGCAGTATTTT. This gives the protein CASSPSGDTDTQYF.

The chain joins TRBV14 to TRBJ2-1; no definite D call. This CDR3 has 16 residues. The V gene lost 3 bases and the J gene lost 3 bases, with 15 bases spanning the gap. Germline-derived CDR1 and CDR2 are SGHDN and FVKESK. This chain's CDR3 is CASSQNPGPYYNEQFF. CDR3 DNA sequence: TGTGCCAGCAGCCAGAACCCAGGTCCATACTACAATGAGCAGTTCTTC.

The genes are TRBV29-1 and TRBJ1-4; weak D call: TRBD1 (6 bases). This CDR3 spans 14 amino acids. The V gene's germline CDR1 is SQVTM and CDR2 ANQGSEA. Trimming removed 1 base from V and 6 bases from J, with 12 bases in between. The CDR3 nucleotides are TGCAGCGTTGAAGTGGGCAGGGGTTATGAAAAACTGTTTTTT. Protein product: CSVEVGRGYEKLFF. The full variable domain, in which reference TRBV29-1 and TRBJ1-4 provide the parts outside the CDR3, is SAVISQKPSRDICQRGTSLTIQCQVDSQVTMMFWYRQQPGQSLTLIATANQGSEATYESGFVIDKFPISRPNLTFSTLTVSNMSPEDSSIYLCSVEVGRGYEKLFFGSGTQLSVL.

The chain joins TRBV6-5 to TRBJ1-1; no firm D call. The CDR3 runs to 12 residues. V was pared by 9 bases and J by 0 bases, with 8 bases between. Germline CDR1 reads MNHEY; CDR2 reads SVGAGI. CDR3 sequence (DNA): TGTGCCAGTTTCTGGCTGAACACTGAAGCTTTCTTT. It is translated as CASFWLNTEAFF.

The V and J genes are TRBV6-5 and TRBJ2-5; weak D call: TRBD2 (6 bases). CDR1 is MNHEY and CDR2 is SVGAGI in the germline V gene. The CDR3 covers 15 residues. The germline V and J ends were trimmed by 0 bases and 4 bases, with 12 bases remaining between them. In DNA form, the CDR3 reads TGTGCCAGCAGTTACTCCTACGGGGGTCGAGAGACCCAGTACTTC. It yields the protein CASSYSYGGRETQYF.

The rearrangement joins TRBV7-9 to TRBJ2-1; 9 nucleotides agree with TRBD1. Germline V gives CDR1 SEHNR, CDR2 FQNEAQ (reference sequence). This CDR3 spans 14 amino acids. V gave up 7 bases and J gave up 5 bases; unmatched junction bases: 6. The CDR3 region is CASNGRTGDNEQFF. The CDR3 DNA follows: TGTGCCAGCAACGGTAGGACAGGGGACAATGAGCAGTTCTTC.

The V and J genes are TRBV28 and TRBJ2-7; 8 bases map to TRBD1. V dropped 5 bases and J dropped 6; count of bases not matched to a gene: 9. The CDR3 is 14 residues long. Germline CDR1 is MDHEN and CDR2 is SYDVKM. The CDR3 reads CASSPPGQGFEQYF. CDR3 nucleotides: TGTGCCAGCAGTCCCCCCGGACAGGGATTCGAGCAGTACTTC.

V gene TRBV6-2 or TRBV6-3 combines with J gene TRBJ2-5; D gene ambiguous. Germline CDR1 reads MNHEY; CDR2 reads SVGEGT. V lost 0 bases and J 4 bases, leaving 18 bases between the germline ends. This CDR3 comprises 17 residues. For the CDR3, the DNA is TGTGCCAGCAGTTACTCAGTTACTCCCCCGTCTTCAGAGACCCAGTACTTC. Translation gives CASSYSVTPPSSETQYF.

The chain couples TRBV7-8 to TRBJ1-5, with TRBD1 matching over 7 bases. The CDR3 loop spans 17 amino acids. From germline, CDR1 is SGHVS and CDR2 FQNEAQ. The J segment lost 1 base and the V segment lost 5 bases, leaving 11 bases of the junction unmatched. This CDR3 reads CASSTQQGRLSNQPQHF. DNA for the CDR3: TGTGCCAGCAGCACCCAACAGGGGCGCCTAAGCAATCAGCCCCAGCATTTT.

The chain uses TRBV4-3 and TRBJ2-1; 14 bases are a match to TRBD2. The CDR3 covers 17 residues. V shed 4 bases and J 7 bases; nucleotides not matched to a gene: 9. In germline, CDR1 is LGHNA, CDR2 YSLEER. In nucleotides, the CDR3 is TGCGCCAGCAGCCGCCCGGACGGGACTAGCGGGGGTAATGAGCAGTTCTTC. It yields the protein CASSRPDGTSGGNEQFF.

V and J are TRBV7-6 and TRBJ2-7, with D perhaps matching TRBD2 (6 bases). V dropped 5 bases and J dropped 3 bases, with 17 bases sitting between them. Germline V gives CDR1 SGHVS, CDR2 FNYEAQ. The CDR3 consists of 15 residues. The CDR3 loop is CASSLKAGLRYEQYF. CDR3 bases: TGTGCCAGCAGCCTCAAGGCGGGACTCCGCTACGAGCAGTACTTC.

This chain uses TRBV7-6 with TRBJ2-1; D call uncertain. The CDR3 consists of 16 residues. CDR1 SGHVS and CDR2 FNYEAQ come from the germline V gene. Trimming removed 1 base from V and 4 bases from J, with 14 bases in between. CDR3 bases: TGTGCCAGCAGCTTAGAGGCGGAAGCCCTTTACAATGAGCAGTTCTTC. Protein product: CASSLEAEALYNEQFF.

In DNA form, the CDR3 reads TGTGCCAGCAGTTACACGGGACTAGACTCCTACGAGCAGTACTTC. It is translated as CASSYTGLDSYEQYF. The rearrangement joins TRBV6-2 or TRBV6-3 to TRBJ2-7; 8 bases match TRBD2. The germline V gene encodes CDR1 MNHEY and CDR2 SVGEGT. Trimming removed 2 bases from V and 0 bases from J; junction bases left unmatched: 3. The CDR3 runs 15 residues.

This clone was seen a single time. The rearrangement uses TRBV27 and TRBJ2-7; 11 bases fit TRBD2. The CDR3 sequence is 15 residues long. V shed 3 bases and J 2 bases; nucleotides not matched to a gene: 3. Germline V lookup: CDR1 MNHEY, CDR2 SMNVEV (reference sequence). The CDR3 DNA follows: TGTGCCAGCAGTTTCGGACTAGCGGGCGCCTACGAGCAGTACTTC. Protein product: CASSFGLAGAYEQYF.

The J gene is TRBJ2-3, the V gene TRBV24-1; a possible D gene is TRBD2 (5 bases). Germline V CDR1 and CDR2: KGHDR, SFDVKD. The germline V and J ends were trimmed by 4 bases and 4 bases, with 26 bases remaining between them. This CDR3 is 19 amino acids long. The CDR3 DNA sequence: TGTGCCACCAGTGACTCAGACATTACGGCAGGCGAGGGTCCAGATACGCAGTATTTT. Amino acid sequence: CATSDSDITAGEGPDTQYF.

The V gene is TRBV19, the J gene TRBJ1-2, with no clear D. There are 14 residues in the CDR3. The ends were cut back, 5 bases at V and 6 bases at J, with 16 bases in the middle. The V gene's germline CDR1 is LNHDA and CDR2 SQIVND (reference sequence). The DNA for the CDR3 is TGTGCCAGTAGTCCCCGGGCGGATGGGAATGGCTACACCTTC. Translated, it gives CASSPRADGNGYTF.